One and the same sample provided the 30 T cell receptor beta chains below, sequenced in a study of siplizumab effects on memory and regulatory T cells (dated by TCRdb to the late 2010s). Library method: the immunoSEQ multiplex PCR assay. Entries here come from immuneACCESS through TCRdb and include only in-frame sequences with V and J called. Some clones fail to appear in such tables; in the studies checked, an unresolved V gene covers under half of the shortfall, and the cause of the remainder is unknown. In all, the sample holds 80,000 to 130,000 clones, and 85% to 95% of those were seen once. The ten top clones hold 0.55% to 0.65% of the sample. Sequenced input: Tregs sorted from blood. These receptors all come from a human donor in good health.

The J gene is TRBJ2-7, the V gene TRBV28; 13 bases agree with TRBD2. J gave up 6 bases and V 6 bases, and 5 bases lay outside the gene matches. This CDR3 comprises 14 residues. Germline values: CDR1 MDHEN, CDR2 SYDVKM. CDR3 residues: CASSGLAGEVEQYF. For the CDR3, the DNA is TGTGCCAGCAGCGGACTAGCGGGAGAAGTCGAGCAGTACTTC.

The rearrangement joins TRBV15 to TRBJ2-5; perhaps TRBD1 as D (5 bases). There are 14 residues in the CDR3. Germline CDR1 is LNHNV and CDR2 is YYDKDF (reference sequence). The germline V and J ends were trimmed by 5 bases and 5 bases, with 15 bases remaining between them. As DNA, the CDR3 is TGTGCCACCAGCGTTCAGGGTATGGGGGAGACCCAGTACTTC. Its protein product is CATSVQGMGETQYF.

The chain combines TRBV6-6 with TRBJ2-7; D not certain. Germline V CDR1 and CDR2: MNHNY, SVGAGI (reference sequence). Trimming pared 2 bases from V and 7 bases from J, leaving 12 bases between. The CDR3 sequence is 13 residues long. The DNA of the CDR3 is TGTGCCAGCAGTTACGCAAGTCTTGGGGAGCAGTACTTC. Protein product: CASSYASLGEQYF.

The V gene is TRBV28, the J gene TRBJ1-4, with D possibly TRBD1 on 6 matching bases. Germline V lookup: CDR1 MDHEN, CDR2 SYDVKM. V was cut by 4 bases and J by 7 bases, with 16 bases left in between. The CDR3 is 15 amino acids. In DNA, the CDR3 is TGTGCCAGCAGTTATAGTAGGGGGTATGGTGAAAAACTGTTTTTT. It yields the protein CASSYSRGYGEKLFF.

This clone showed up just a few times. The chain has TRBV7-9 and TRBJ1-5; 8 bases fit TRBD1. Germline trimming cut 5 bases from V and 7 bases from J; bases unmatched to any gene: 13. Germline CDR1 reads SEHNR; CDR2 reads FQNEAQ (reference sequence). The CDR3 contains 16 residues. The CDR3 sequence: CASSLGTGVVPQPQHF. The DNA of the CDR3 is TGTGCCAGCAGCCTTGGGACAGGAGTCGTCCCCCAGCCCCAGCATTTT.

The J gene is TRBJ2-1, the V gene TRBV11-2; 9 bases are shared with TRBD2. J gave up 4 bases and V 1 base, and 11 bases lay outside the gene matches. Germline lookup yields CDR1 SGHAT and CDR2 FQNNGV. The CDR3 runs to 18 residues. CDR3 amino acids: CASSLGYFPLAGYNEQFF. In nucleotides, the CDR3 is TGTGCCAGCAGCTTAGGGTACTTCCCGCTAGCGGGATACAATGAGCAGTTCTTC. The complete variable domain, with remaining parts taken from reference TRBV11-2 and TRBJ2-1, reads EAGVAQSPRYKIIEKRQSVAFWCNPISGHATLYWYQQILGQGPKLLIQFQNNGVVDDSQLPKDRFSAERLKGVDSTLKIQPAKLEDSAVYLCASSLGYFPLAGYNEQFFGPGTRLTVL.

On this clone itself: Germline and junction disagree at one end, which may indicate a read error. The gene calls are TRBV30 and TRBJ2-7; D gene uncertain. The CDR3 runs 11 residues. CDR1 and CDR2 from the germline V gene are GTSNPN and SVGIG (reference sequence). The CDR3 protein is CAWSQEWVAHF. The CDR3 nucleotides are TGTGCCTGGTCTCAGGAATGGGTTGCACACTTC.

The rearrangement links TRBV7-9 to TRBJ1-5, with D perhaps TRBD1 (5 bases). V lost 3 bases and J 9 bases, leaving 24 bases between the germline ends. The CDR3 contains 17 residues. Germline-derived CDR1 and CDR2 are SEHNR and FQNEAQ (reference sequence). The CDR3 loop reads CASSFRSRVVGFGPQHF. The CDR3 DNA sequence: TGTGCCAGCAGCTTCCGAAGCAGGGTGGTGGGATTTGGGCCCCAGCATTTT.

The V call is TRBV28, the J call TRBJ2-2; TRBD1 matches 9 bases. In germline, CDR1 is MDHEN, CDR2 SYDVKM. The trim removed 5 bases at V and 6 bases at J, leaving 10 bases unmatched. The CDR3 spans 16 residues. This CDR3 is CASSPTGQGKAGELFF. The CDR3 nucleotides are TGTGCCAGCAGTCCTACCGGACAGGGGAAGGCCGGGGAGCTGTTTTTT.

The chain combines TRBV7-8 with TRBJ2-7; 9 bases are shared with TRBD2. Trimming at V came to 3 bases and at J to 2 bases, leaving 11 bases not matched to a gene. This CDR3 is built from 17 residues. The germline CDR1 and CDR2 sequences are SGHVS and FQNEAQ. CDR3 nucleotide sequence: TGTGCCAGCAGCTTTAATCCGACTAGCGGACCCACCTACGAGCAGTACTTC. It is translated as CASSFNPTSGPTYEQYF.

The chain is built from TRBV6-6 and TRBJ2-7, with D perhaps TRBD2 (5 bases). This CDR3 is 15 amino acids long. The V gene's germline CDR1 is MNHNY and CDR2 SVGAGI (reference sequence). V lost 6 bases and J 1 base, leaving 16 bases between the germline ends. CDR3 protein: CASSPRTPVSYEQYF. The DNA for the CDR3 is TGTGCCAGCAGCCCGAGGACTCCCGTTTCCTACGAGCAGTACTTC.

This CDR3 is CASSPRQGALSGANVLTF. Here the CDR3 DNA reads TGTGCCAGCAGCCCTAGACAGGGGGCCCTTTCTGGGGCCAACGTCCTGACTTTC. The J gene is TRBJ2-6, the V gene TRBV7-9; 10 bases are a match to TRBD1. The CDR3 totals 18 residues. Germline CDR1 SEHNR, CDR2 FQNEAQ (reference sequence). V shed 5 bases and J 1 base; nucleotides not matched to a gene: 8.

This clone has only one observation. The chain uses TRBV5-1 and TRBJ2-3; 9 bases fit TRBD1. V lost 1 base to trimming and J lost 2 bases; unmatched junction nucleotides: 2. The CDR3 spans 15 residues. Germline V lookup: CDR1 SGHRS, CDR2 YFSETQ. CDR3 DNA: TGCGCCAGCAGCTTGCGGGACAGGGTCACAGATACGCAGTATTTT. Residues: CASSLRDRVTDTQYF.

The rearrangement joins TRBV30 to TRBJ2-7, with 9 nucleotides matching TRBD1. From germline, CDR1 is GTSNPN and CDR2 SVGIG (reference sequence). J gave up 6 bases and V 7 bases, and 4 bases lay outside the gene matches. There are 11 residues in the CDR3. The CDR3 here is CASTTGGEQYF. CDR3 coding DNA: TGTGCCTCCACGACAGGGGGCGAGCAGTACTTC.

This chain connects TRBV5-1 to TRBJ2-2, with 9 bases lining up with TRBD1. Germline values: CDR1 SGHRS, CDR2 YFSETQ. The CDR3 contains 14 residues. V shed 4 bases, J shed 6 bases, and the junction held 4 bases outside the gene matches. In DNA, the CDR3 is TGCGCCAGCAGCACGGGACAGGGCCCCGGGGAGCTGTTTTTT. Its translation: CASSTGQGPGELFF.

This sequence joins TRBV27 and TRBJ2-3; TRBD1 agrees at 9 bases. J gave up 7 bases and V 3 bases, and 5 bases lay outside the gene matches. Germline V gene lookup returns CDR1 MNHEY and CDR2 SMNVEV (reference sequence). The CDR3 has 14 residues. The CDR3 sequence: CASSFTGGGYTQYF. As DNA, the CDR3 is TGTGCCAGCAGTTTTACAGGGGGCGGGTATACGCAGTATTTT.

The chain employs TRBV18 and TRBJ2-5; 13 bases align to TRBD2. After removal of 3 bases from V and 5 bases from J, the junction contained 6 bases not matched to a gene. The germline gives CDR1 KGHSH, CDR2 LQKENI. This CDR3 comprises 16 residues. CDR3 amino acids: CASSPGLAGTAETQYF. The DNA of the CDR3 is TGTGCCAGCTCACCGGGACTAGCGGGAACAGCTGAGACCCAGTACTTC.

The CDR3, as DNA: TGTGCCACCAGCAGAGGGGGACAGGGGGGTACCTACGAGCAGTACTTC. Amino acid sequence: CATSRGGQGGTYEQYF. The chain couples TRBV15 to TRBJ2-7; TRBD1 aligns across 11 bases. Germline CDR1 reads LNHNV; CDR2 reads YYDKDF (reference sequence). V was clipped by 1 base and J by 2 bases; unmatched bases: 4. The CDR3 is 16 residues long.

The chain couples TRBV5-8 to TRBJ1-4; D may be TRBD1 (6 bases). The CDR3 runs to 17 residues. Germline loops: CDR1 SGHTS, CDR2 YDEGEE. The germline V and J ends were trimmed by 4 bases and 11 bases, with 27 bases remaining between them. The CDR3 loop is CASSPGALSGRPEKLFF. Written as DNA, the CDR3 is TGTGCCAGCAGCCCGGGGGCTCTGTCGGGGAGACCTGAGAAACTGTTTTTT.

This clone was seen a single time. The V and J genes are TRBV29-1 and TRBJ2-7; D may be TRBD1 or TRBD2 (6 bases each). The CDR3 runs to 14 residues. The V end lost 2 bases, the J end lost 5 bases, and 16 bases lay between the germline ends. Germline V CDR1 and CDR2: SQVTM, ANQGSEA. The CDR3 protein is CSVEFDRSGDEQYF. CDR3 in DNA: TGCAGCGTTGAATTCGACAGGTCGGGAGACGAGCAGTACTTC.

The chain has TRBV6-5 and TRBJ1-2; the D gene is possibly TRBD1 (5 bases). Trimming pared 0 bases from V and 2 bases from J, leaving 13 bases between. Germline CDR1 MNHEY, CDR2 SVGAGI. The CDR3 has 16 residues. The CDR3 sequence is CASSYSIMAGNYGYTF. The CDR3 DNA follows: TGTGCCAGCAGTTACTCGATTATGGCAGGGAACTATGGCTACACCTTC.

The rearrangement uses TRBV18 and TRBJ2-1; D is possibly TRBD2 (6 bases). The CDR3 consists of 16 residues. V was trimmed by 6 bases and J by 6 bases, leaving 21 bases between them. The germline V gene encodes CDR1 KGHSH and CDR2 LQKENI. The CDR3 DNA sequence: TGTGCCAGCTCCGTAAGACGGGACTTTAGGGGCAATGAGCAGTTCTTC. Residues: CASSVRRDFRGNEQFF.

The genes are TRBV9 and TRBJ2-1, with 10 nucleotides matching TRBD2. Germline loops: CDR1 SGDLS, CDR2 YYNGEE. Trimming cost V 4 bases and J 5 bases; bases outside gene matches: 12. The CDR3 extends over 17 amino acids. CDR3 loop: CASSPRVSGGYNNEQFF. The CDR3 DNA follows: TGTGCCAGCAGCCCGCGAGTTAGCGGGGGGTATAACAATGAGCAGTTCTTC.

The gene calls are TRBV28 and TRBJ2-7, with D possibly being TRBD2 (6 bases). The V gene's germline CDR1 is MDHEN and CDR2 SYDVKM. V lost 10 bases, J lost 1 base, and 17 bases lay in between. The CDR3 contains 14 residues. The CDR3 loop reads CATSAGRTSYEQYF. CDR3 in DNA: TGTGCCACCTCGGCGGGACGGACTTCCTACGAGCAGTACTTC. The full variable domain, completed using reference TRBV28 and TRBJ2-7, is DVKVTQSSRYLVKRTGEKVFLECVQDMDHENMFWYRQDPGLGLRLIYFSYDVKMKEKGDIPEGYSVSREKKERFSLILESASTNQTSMYLCATSAGRTSYEQYFGPGTRLTVT.

The V gene is TRBV27, the J gene TRBJ1-6; 7 bases match TRBD1. CDR1 and CDR2 (germline): MNHEY, SMNVEV (reference sequence). The CDR3 extends over 17 amino acids. V was clipped by 6 bases and J by 7 bases; unmatched bases: 15. CDR3 residues: CASRFFGGDRGNSPLHF. CDR3 nucleotide sequence: TGTGCCAGCAGATTCTTCGGGGGGGACAGAGGGAATTCACCCCTCCACTTT.

The CDR3 bases are TGTGCCAGCAGCTTAGCCGGGGGATCGAGAAACACCATATATTTT. Its translation: CASSLAGGSRNTIYF. V gene TRBV7-8 combines with J gene TRBJ1-3; possibly TRBD1 for D (5 bases). The V and J ends lost 0 bases and 5 bases respectively, with 11 bases between them. The CDR3 covers 15 residues. CDR1 and CDR2 from the germline V gene are SGHVS and FQNEAQ.

The chain employs TRBV6-6 and TRBJ1-5; maybe TRBD1 (6 bases). Germline V CDR1 and CDR2: MNHNY, SVGAGI (reference sequence). V was shortened by 2 bases and J by 4 bases, with 12 bases between the two germline ends. The CDR3 totals 15 residues. The CDR3 nucleotides are TGTGCCAGCAGTTACGGGCAGGGGCCGAATCAGCCCCAGCATTTT. Its translation: CASSYGQGPNQPQHF.

The chain uses TRBV30 and TRBJ1-4; D is unclear. Looked up from germline, CDR1 is GTSNPN and CDR2 is SVGIG (reference sequence). Trimming left V 3 bases short and J 0 bases short, with 8 bases between. This CDR3 region has 14 residues. CDR3 coding DNA: TGTGCCTGGAGGGACCGACCAACTAATGAAAAACTGTTTTTT. It encodes CAWRDRPTNEKLFF.

J is TRBJ1-4 and V is TRBV10-2; D not resolved. V lost 4 bases and J lost 7, with 4 bases in between. Germline CDR1 WSHSY, CDR2 SAAADI. The CDR3 loop spans 11 amino acids. As DNA, the CDR3 is TGCGCCAGCAGTGCGGGTGAAAAACTGTTTTTT. It is translated as CASSAGEKLFF.

The genes are TRBV7-9 and TRBJ1-1; D remains ambiguous. Germline-derived CDR1 and CDR2 are SEHNR and FQNEAQ (reference sequence). V was clipped by 3 bases and J by 0 bases, with 11 bases between them. The length of the CDR3 is 15 residues. The CDR3 here is CASSFLRTMNTEAFF. The CDR3 DNA sequence: TGTGCCAGCAGCTTTTTACGGACCATGAACACTGAAGCTTTCTTT.